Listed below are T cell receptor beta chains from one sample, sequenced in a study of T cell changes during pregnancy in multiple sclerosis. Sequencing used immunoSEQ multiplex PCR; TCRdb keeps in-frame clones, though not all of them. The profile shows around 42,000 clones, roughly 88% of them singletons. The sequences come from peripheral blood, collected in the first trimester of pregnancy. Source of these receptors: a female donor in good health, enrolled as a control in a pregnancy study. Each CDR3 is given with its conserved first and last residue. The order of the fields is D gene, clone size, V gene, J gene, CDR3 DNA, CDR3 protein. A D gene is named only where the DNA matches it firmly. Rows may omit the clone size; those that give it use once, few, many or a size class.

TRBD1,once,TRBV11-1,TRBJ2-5,TGTGCCAGCAGCTTAGGAGGATCGGCAGGGGGAACGGAGACCCAGTACTTC,CASSLGGSAGGTETQYF
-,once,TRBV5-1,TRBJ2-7,TGCGCCAGCAGCGTAGGGGGCTCCTACGAGCAGTACTTC,CASSVGGSYEQYF
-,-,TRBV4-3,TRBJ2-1,TGCGCCAGCAGCCAAGTAATCGAGTACAATGAGCAGTTCTTC,CASSQVIEYNEQFF
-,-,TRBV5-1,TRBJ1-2,TGCGCCAGCAGCTTGACAGGGCAAAACTCCCTTTATGGCTACACCTTC,CASSLTGQNSLYGYTF
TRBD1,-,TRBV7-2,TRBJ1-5,TGTGCCAGCAGCTTGACAGGGGGCCCCAATCAGCCCCAGCATTTT,CASSLTGGPNQPQHF
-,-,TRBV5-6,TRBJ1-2,TGTGCCAGCAGCCCGCTTGACGGACTCTATGGCTACACCTTC,CASSPLDGLYGYTF
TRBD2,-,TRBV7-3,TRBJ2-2,TGTGCCAGCAGCCCCCGGACTAGTGGTACCGGGGAGCTGTTTTTT,CASSPRTSGTGELFF
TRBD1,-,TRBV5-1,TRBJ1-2,TGCGCCAGCCGACAGGGGGATGACTATGGCTACACCTTC,CASRQGDDYGYTF
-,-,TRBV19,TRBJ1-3,TGTGCCAGTACCATCGCAGGGAGGGACACCATATATTTT,CASTIAGRDTIYF
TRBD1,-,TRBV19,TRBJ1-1,TGTGCCAGTAGTATGTACAGGGGAACTGAAGCTTTCTTT,CASSMYRGTEAFF
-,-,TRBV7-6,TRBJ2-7,TGTGCCAGCAGCTTAGTAGTGGGCGCGAAAGCCTACGAGCAGTACTTC,CASSLVVGAKAYEQYF
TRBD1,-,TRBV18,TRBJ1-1,TGTGCCAGCTCACCGACAGGGGCGTTGGGGAAAACTGAAGCTTTCTTT,CASSPTGALGKTEAFF
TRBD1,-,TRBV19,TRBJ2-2,TGTGCCAGTAGTTCCTGGACAGGGATGGGTACCGGGGAGCTGTTTTTT,CASSSWTGMGTGELFF
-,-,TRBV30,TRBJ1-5,TGTGCCTGGAGGGGAGGGACAAGCTATAGCAATCAGCCCCAGCATTTT,CAWRGGTSYSNQPQHF
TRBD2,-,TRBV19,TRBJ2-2,TGTGCCAGTAGTACTAGCGGGGCTTACACCGGGGAGCTGTTTTTT,CASSTSGAYTGELFF
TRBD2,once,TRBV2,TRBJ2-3,TGTGCCAGCAGGCGCGCCCAGGGACTAGCGGGAGGGGCAGATACGCAGTATTTT,CASRRAQGLAGGADTQYF
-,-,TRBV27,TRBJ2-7,TGTGCCAGCAGTCCGGTACAGGACAGTATCACCTACGAGCAGTACTTC,CASSPVQDSITYEQYF
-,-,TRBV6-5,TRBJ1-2,TGTGCCAGCAGCTTAGTGGGGCATGGCTACACCTTC,CASSLVGHGYTF
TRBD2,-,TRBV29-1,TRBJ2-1,TGCAGCGTTGCGCCTAGCGGCTACAATGAGCAGTTCTTC,CSVAPSGYNEQFF
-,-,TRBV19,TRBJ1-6,TGTGCCAGTAGCGAGAGACAGAGTCATAATTCACCCCTCCACTTT,CASSERQSHNSPLHF
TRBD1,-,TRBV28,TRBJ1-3,TGTGCCAGCAGTATAACCGGGACAGCAGCTGGAAACACCATATATTTT,CASSITGTAAGNTIYF
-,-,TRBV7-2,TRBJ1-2,TGTGCCAGCAGCTCGGGACTGATTAACTATGGCTACACCTTC,CASSSGLINYGYTF
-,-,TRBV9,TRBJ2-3,TGTGCCAGCAGCGTAGTTGGGGGGGCTGACACAGATACGCAGTATTTT,CASSVVGGADTDTQYF
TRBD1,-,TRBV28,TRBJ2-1,TGTGCCAGCAGTCCTCATTCAGGGGGCGAGTACAATGAGCAGTTCTTC,CASSPHSGGEYNEQFF
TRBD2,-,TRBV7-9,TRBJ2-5,TGTGCCAGCAGCTTCCGGACTAGCGGGATAGAGACCCAGTACTTC,CASSFRTSGIETQYF